This T cell receptor (beta chain) was captured in a study of cytomegalovirus exposure and HLA in healthy donors. This CDR3 spans 19 amino acids. Both 60 Vbeta primers and 13 Jbeta primers went into the PCR. Generated by immunoSEQ multiplex PCR, the TCRdb table keeps only in-frame clones and is missing some. The sample includes some 150,000 clones, around 80% of them seen just once. Sequencing input: PBMCs. This receptor was obtained from a woman aged 50 to 60 in good health and CMV-seropositive. The J gene is TRBJ2-6, the V gene TRBV7-5; the table's D call TRBD1 went unverified against the DNA. TRBV7-5 is shown as a pseudogene. This CDR3 reads CVRSTRGTGTVSGANVLTF. As DNA, the CDR3 is TGTGTCAGAAGCACTCGCGGGACAGGGACCGTAAGTGGGGCCAACGTCCTGACTTTC.